The rows below give T cell receptor beta chains drawn from one sample of a study of blood T cell repertoires in COVID-19. Some clones are missing from TCRdb's copy, which holds only in-frame ones; the method was immunoSEQ multiplex PCR. Of over 95,000 clones in the sample, 60% to 85% were seen once. Material: peripheral blood. The receptors shown here come from a woman of 80 years or more with active or convalescent COVID-19. Both conserved end residues are part of each CDR3. The D gene is left open where the match is weak. The listing skips clone size in some rows; elsewhere it reads once, few, many or a size class.

d_gene,v_gene,abundance,j_gene,CDR3nt,CDR3aa
TRBD1,TRBV29-1,few,TRBJ2-7,TGCAGCGCCCAGGGGGCCGTCGAGCAGTACTTC,CSAQGAVEQYF
-,TRBV6-5,once,TRBJ2-1,TGTGCCAGCCGGTGGCAGGGTTCGTATGAGCAGTTCTTC,CASRWQGSYEQFF
TRBD2,TRBV15,few,TRBJ2-2,TGTGCCACCAGCAGAGGGCTAGCGGGAGGGAGGACCGGGGAGCTGTTTTTT,CATSRGLAGGRTGELFF
-,TRBV7-9,-,TRBJ2-1,TGTGCCAGCAGCCCTCTATTGGGGGGCAGGGGGGATGAGCAGTTCTTC,CASSPLLGGRGDEQFF
TRBD2,TRBV24-1,-,TRBJ2-2,TGTGCCACCAGTGACACCCGCCCGACTAGCGGGAGTATCACCGGGGAGCTGTTTTTT,CATSDTRPTSGSITGELFF
TRBD1,TRBV18,-,TRBJ1-2,TGTGCCAGCTCACCTACAGGGGATAACTATGGCTACACCTTC,CASSPTGDNYGYTF
-,TRBV6-2/TRBV6-3,-,TRBJ1-1,TGTGCCAGCAGTTCTGCAGGGAGGTTTTGGGTCACTGAAGCTTTCTTT,CASSSAGRFWVTEAFF
-,TRBV7-3,-,TRBJ2-2,TGTGCCAGCAGCTTAATATCGGACACCGGGGAGCTGTTTTTT,CASSLISDTGELFF
-,TRBV18,-,TRBJ1-2,TGTGCCAGCTCACCAAACAGGCCCTATGGCTACACCTTC,CASSPNRPYGYTF
-,TRBV7-3,few,TRBJ2-5,TGTGCCAGCAGCTTAATGGGGCGGGAGACCCAGTACTTC,CASSLMGRETQYF
-,TRBV21-1,-,TRBJ1-5,TGTGCCAGCAGCAAAGGTCGGGGGAAGGGGAGCAATCAGCCCCAGCATTTT,CASSKGRGKGSNQPQHF
TRBD2,TRBV5-4,-,TRBJ2-5,TGTGCCAGCAGCTTTACTAGCGGGGCCCAAGAGACCCAGTACTTC,CASSFTSGAQETQYF
TRBD2,TRBV30,-,TRBJ2-4,TGTGCCTGGAGTGTTGCGGGAGAGAACATTCAGTACTTC,CAWSVAGENIQYF
TRBD1,TRBV5-8,-,TRBJ1-1,TGTGCCAGCATCAGGGGGTTGATAGGGTATTCTGAAGCTTTCTTT,CASIRGLIGYSEAFF
-,TRBV6-5,once,TRBJ2-5,TGTGCCAGCACCCCAGGGCTAGCGATTCTAGAGACCCAGTACTTC,CASTPGLAILETQYF
TRBD2,TRBV2,-,TRBJ2-1,TGTGCCAGCAGTGGGACTAGTTACAATGAGCAGTTCTTC,CASSGTSYNEQFF